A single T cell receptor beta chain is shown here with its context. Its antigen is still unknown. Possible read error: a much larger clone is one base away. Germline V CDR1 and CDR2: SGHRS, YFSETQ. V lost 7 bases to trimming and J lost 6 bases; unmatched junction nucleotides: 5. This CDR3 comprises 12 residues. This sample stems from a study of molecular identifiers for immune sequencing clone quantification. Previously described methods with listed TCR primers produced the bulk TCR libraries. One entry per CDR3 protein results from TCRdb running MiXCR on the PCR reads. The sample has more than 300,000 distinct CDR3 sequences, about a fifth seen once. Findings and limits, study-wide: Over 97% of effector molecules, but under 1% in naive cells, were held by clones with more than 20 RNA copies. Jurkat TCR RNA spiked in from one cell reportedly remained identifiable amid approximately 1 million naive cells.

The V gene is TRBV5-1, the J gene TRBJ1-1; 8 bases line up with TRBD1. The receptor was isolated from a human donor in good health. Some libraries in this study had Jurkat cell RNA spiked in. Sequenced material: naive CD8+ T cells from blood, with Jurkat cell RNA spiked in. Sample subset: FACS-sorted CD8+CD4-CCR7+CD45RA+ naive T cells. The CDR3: CASGSQGAEAFF. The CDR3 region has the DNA TGCGCCAGCGGCTCACAGGGGGCTGAAGCTTTCTTT. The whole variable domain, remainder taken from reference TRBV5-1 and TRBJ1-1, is KAGVTQTPRYLIKTRGQQVTLSCSPISGHRSVSWYQQTPGQGLQFLFEYFSETQRNKGNFPGRFSGRQFSNSRSEMNVSTLELGDSALYLCASGSQGAEAFFGQGTRLTVV.